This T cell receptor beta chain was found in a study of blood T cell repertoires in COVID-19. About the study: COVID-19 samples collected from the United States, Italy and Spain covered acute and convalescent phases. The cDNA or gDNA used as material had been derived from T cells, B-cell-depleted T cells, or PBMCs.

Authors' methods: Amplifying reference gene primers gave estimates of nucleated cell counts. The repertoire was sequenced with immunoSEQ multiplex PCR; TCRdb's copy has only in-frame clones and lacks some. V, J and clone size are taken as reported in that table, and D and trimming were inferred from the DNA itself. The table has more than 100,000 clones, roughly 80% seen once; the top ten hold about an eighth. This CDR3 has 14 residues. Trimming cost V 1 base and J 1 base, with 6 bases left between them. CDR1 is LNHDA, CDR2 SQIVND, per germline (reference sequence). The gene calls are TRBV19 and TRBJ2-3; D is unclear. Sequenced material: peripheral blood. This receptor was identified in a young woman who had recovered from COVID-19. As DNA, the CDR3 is TGTGCCAGTAGTATAGTTTCTGGCACAGATACGCAGTATTTT. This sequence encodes CASSIVSGTDTQYF.